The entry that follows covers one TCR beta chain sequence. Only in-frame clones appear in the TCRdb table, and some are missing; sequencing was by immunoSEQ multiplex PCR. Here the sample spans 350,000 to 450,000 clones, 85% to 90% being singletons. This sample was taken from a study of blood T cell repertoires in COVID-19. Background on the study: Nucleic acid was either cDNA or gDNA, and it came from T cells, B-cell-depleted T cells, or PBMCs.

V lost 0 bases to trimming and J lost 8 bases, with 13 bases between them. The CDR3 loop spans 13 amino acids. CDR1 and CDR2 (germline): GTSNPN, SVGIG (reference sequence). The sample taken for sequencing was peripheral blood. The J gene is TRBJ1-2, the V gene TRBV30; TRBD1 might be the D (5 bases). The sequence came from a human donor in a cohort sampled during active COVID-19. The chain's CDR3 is CAWSVHGAEGYTF. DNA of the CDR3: TGTGCCTGGAGTGTACATGGGGCGGAGGGCTACACCTTC.